This T cell receptor (beta chain) was captured by sequencing in a study of regulatory T cells in long-lasting Graves disease listed by TCRdb under 2021. About the study as a whole: Newly diagnosed Graves' disease patients had taken antithyroid drugs for less than 3 months. A total of roughly 33 samples were covered by TCR sequencing, comprising 13 persistent and roughly 20 newly diagnosed Graves' disease patients. The study was conducted in China and was registered as a clinical trial. Patients with persistent Graves' disease were compared with patients with newly diagnosed Graves' disease using TCR sequencing and RNA sequencing of peripheral blood. General study outcomes and caveats: More public clonotypes were shared among persistent patients (roughly 3,000) than among newly diagnosed patients (roughly 1,000). Sequencing and analysis were limited to the TCR beta chain. Peripheral blood alone was examined, since thyroid tissue, which constituted the primary lesion, could not be accessed. Preferential use of TRBV28, TRBJ1-2 and TRBJ2-5 was observed in persistent disease, whereas TRBV20-1 and TRBJ2-1 were favored in newly diagnosed disease. Persistent Graves' disease patients showed lower TCR Shannon entropy and fewer highly expanded clones than newly diagnosed patients, suggesting clonal expansion. The authors acknowledged the small sample size as a limitation that may reduce accuracy.

Measured from the cysteine to the phenylalanine, the CDR3 is 15 residues long. Here the CDR3 DNA is all that survives: 45 bases in frame from base 1. Trimming leaves V shorter by 7 bases and J shorter by 0 bases, with the junction holding 8 bases beyond the gene matches. CDR1 and CDR2 were assigned from the germline V gene as MNHNS and SASEGT. Library prep was done by multiplex PCR. The instrument given in TCRdb is Illumina HiSeq 4000. CDR3 regions were amplified by Arm-PCR with iRepertoire HTBI primers to construct TCR beta libraries. Before sequencing, the PCR products underwent gel purification. In the paper's pipeline: Gene usage analysis of CDR3 amino acid clonotypes used the approximately 62 TRBV and 14 to 15 TRBJ segments found across samples. Filtered high-quality paired reads were merged into contigs using COPE and FqMerger. BLAST was used to align contigs to IMGT TRBV, TRBD and TRBJ reference genes, with CDR3 defined following IMGT. Clonotypes above 0.1% frequency were classified as highly expanded clones. Shannon entropy was used to measure repertoire diversity, and the Gini coefficient was used to measure V-J evenness. A clonotype found in more than one individual was treated as public. TCRdb ran its own pipeline on the public reads, namely fastp trimming at Q25 and MiXCR clone calling, and kept in-frame beta chains. Each entry is one CDR3 protein sequence, shown with its most common DNA and genes. TCRdb's processing, not the authors' own work, is the source of the V and J calls. This sample holds 540,000 or so distinct CDR3 sequences; 13% were observed only once. 8.5% to 10% of the sample comes from the top ten.

In light of the paper, this sample's time point label describes: newly diagnosed GD, antithyroid drugs for less than 3 months. RNA was extracted from PBMCs in TRIzol for both TCR sequencing and RNA sequencing. The diagnosis of Graves' disease was made according to American Thyroid Association guidelines. Patients were recruited from an endocrinology department in Xi'an, China. Each patient gave roughly 10 milliliters of peripheral blood, collected in an EDTA anticoagulant tube. Ficoll Paque Plus density gradient separation was used to isolate PBMCs, and no further T cell sorting was performed. An Agilent 2100 Bioanalyzer and agarose gel were used to check RNA quality, while a NanoDrop 2000 measured RNA concentration. In this sample, this clonotype turned up many times. Its binding antigen is unknown. Base qualities are missing; no much larger clone stands one base away. These data were likewise used in another study, on T cells in Graves' hyperthyroidism and ophthalmopathy. As the second publication notes: Graves' hyperthyroidism was defined as stable when no progression to ophthalmopathy occurred over 18 months of follow-up. The hyperthyroidism patients were between 18 and 65 years old and newly diagnosed, with a disease duration of less than 2 months. Any patient with an uncontrolled infection, another autoimmune disease, pregnancy or lactation was excluded. Diagnoses relied on clinical symptoms, serum thyroxine and TRAb, thyroid ultrasound and orbital computed tomography. For the first round of RT-PCR on the TCR CDR3, the HTBI primer set was used together with the Qiagen OneStep RT-PCR kit. Blood samples also contained most of the expanded thyroid clonotypes (frequency above 0.001), which suggests that blood repertoires may reflect thyroid immune responses. In cross-validation, a model built on a 13 V-J signature told ophthalmopathy apart from stable hyperthyroidism with 85% to 90% sensitivity and around 83% specificity, and in testing the same model reached 80%/75%. In validation, the model predicted progression to ophthalmopathy with 55% to 71% sensitivity and around 72% specificity, a median of 6.5 months before onset. To identify distinguishing TCR V-J signatures, a discovery cohort of 95 to 100 patients was used, comprising 43 with Graves' ophthalmopathy and 57 with stable Graves' hyperthyroidism. An independent validation cohort of under 20 hyperthyroidism patients and about 15 patients who later progressed to ophthalmopathy tested prospective prediction of ophthalmopathy. The 100 discovery patients were randomly divided into training and test sets at a 7:3 ratio. In addition, the study compared T-cell repertoires in thyroid tissue and in blood from 6 or 7 Graves' hyperthyroidism patients. Following sampling, methimazole starting at 30 mg daily was given to hyperthyroidism patients, and high-dose intravenous methylprednisolone was given to ophthalmopathy patients. The libraries were constructed in a second round of multiplex PCR and then size-selected and purified. The libraries were sequenced on an Illumina HiSeq2000 using paired-end 100 bp reads. SOAPnuke was used to process the raw data, removing reads that contained adapters or uncalled bases, had a mean Phred below 15, or lacked an exact match to the constant primer or identifier. High-quality paired reads were merged with COPE v1.2.5, and unique nucleotide sequences were defined as clonotypes. MiTCR v1.1 was used to align clonotypes to the IMGT TRBV, TRBD and TRBJ reference segments. The analysis was restricted to V-J combinations with a frequency above 0.0001, which together covered 99.2% of the repertoires. A TCS score was defined as the ratio between F50 (clonal expansion) and ExV (chaos), using BLOSUM62-based TCRdist between CDR3 peptides within each V-J. Welch's t-statistics and random forest reduced 514 V-J features to about 12, which were used in a naive Bayes classifier (R e1071). No statistical method was used to fix the sample size in advance, and group allocation was not hidden from the investigators. The paper describes TCR Vbeta CDR3 sequencing of 135 peripheral blood samples, made up of 40 to 45 ophthalmopathy patients, around 73 hyperthyroidism patients and around 17 progressor patients.

Recombination joined TRBV6-1 with TRBJ2-5, with TRBD2 identical over 7 junction bases. Sequenced material: peripheral blood mononuclear cells (PBMCs), taken at new diagnosis, from a patient treated with antithyroid drugs. This sequence was found in a young man with Graves disease. Donor details come from another sample of the same person, matched by shared clones. This receptor carries the CDR3 CASKGGGGYQETQYF. The DNA sequence reads TGTGCCAGCAAAGGTGGGGGGGGGTACCAAGAGACCCAGTACTTC.